This TCR beta chain was sequenced for a study of blood T cell repertoires in COVID-19. At the level of the study: The United States, Italy and Spain supplied acute and convalescent COVID-19 samples.

Per the authors' pipeline: For nucleated cells, counts were estimated from reference gene primer amplification. Generated by immunoSEQ multiplex PCR, the TCRdb table keeps only in-frame clones and is missing some. That table furnishes V, J and clone size, whereas the DNA furnished D and trimming. The sample lists approximately 110,000 clones, roughly 80% occurring once. Trimming pared 0 bases from V and 9 bases from J, leaving 11 bases between. This CDR3 comprises 13 residues. Per germline, CDR1 MNHNS and CDR2 SASEGT. The material sequenced was peripheral blood. The receptor's source is a man between 50 and 59 years old with acute or convalescent COVID-19. The chain uses TRBV6-1 and TRBJ1-1, with a tentative D call TRBD1 (5 bases). The DNA for the CDR3 is TGTGCCAGCAGTGAAGCTTGGGGGGATAAAGCTTTCTTT. Its protein product is CASSEAWGDKAFF.